Reported below is one TCR beta chain. This specimen belongs to a study of blood T cell repertoires in COVID-19. Germline assignment: CDR1 SGHRS and CDR2 YFSETQ. V was shortened by 2 bases and J by 6 bases, with 17 bases between the two germline ends. CDR3 length: 15 amino acids. Generated by immunoSEQ multiplex PCR, the TCRdb table keeps only in-frame clones and is missing some. The sample has 70,000 to 75,000 clones; about 80% are singletons. V is TRBV5-1 and J is TRBJ1-1, with a weak D call TRBD1 (5 bases). The clonotype originates from a man between 65 and 79 years old with acute or convalescent COVID-19. The specimen was peripheral blood. The CDR3: CASSLQSSGLAEAFF. Written as DNA, the CDR3 is TGCGCCAGCAGCTTACAATCCTCAGGGTTGGCTGAAGCTTTCTTT.